The present T cell receptor (beta chain) was sequenced within a study of cytomegalovirus exposure and HLA in healthy donors. Study overall: The use of the same platform for the 90 to 150 validation repertoires and the 550 to 850 first-cohort repertoires was reported by a later analysis.

Repertoires were generated with immunoSEQ multiplex PCR, while TCRdb's copy carries only in-frame clones and drops some. The sample holds some 150,000 clones, roughly 89% seen once. Germline values: CDR1 SGHRS, CDR2 YFSETQ. V lost 0 bases to trimming and J lost 10 bases; unmatched junction nucleotides: 6. The CDR3 is 16 amino acids. This clone has just one count. Its antigen is not identified. Study results and caveats: Reported performance of the classifier showed diagnosis of cytomegalovirus status with high specificity and sensitivity.

The TCR comes from a woman aged 18-30 years in good health and CMV-seropositive. Sample: PBMCs. The rearrangement joins TRBV5-1 to TRBJ2-1; 14 bases are a match to TRBD2. CDR3 region: CASSLAGGLAGAEQFF. CDR3 DNA sequence: TGCGCCAGCAGCTTGGCCGGGGGACTAGCGGGAGCGGAGCAGTTCTTC.